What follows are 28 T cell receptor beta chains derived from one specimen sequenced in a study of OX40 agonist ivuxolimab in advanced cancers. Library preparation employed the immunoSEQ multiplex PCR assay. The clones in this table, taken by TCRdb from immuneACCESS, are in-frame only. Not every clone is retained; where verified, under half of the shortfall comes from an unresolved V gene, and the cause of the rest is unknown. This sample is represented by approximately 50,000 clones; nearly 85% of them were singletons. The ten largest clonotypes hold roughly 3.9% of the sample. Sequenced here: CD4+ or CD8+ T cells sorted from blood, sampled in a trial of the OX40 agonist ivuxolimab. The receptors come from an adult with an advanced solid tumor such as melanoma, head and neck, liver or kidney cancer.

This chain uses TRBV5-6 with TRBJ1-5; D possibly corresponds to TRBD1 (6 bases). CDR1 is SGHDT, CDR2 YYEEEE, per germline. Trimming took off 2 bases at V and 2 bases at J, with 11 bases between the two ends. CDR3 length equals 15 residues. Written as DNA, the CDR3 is TGTGCCAGCAGCTTAGACGGGGGCCGCAATCAGCCCCAGCATTTT. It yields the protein CASSLDGGRNQPQHF.

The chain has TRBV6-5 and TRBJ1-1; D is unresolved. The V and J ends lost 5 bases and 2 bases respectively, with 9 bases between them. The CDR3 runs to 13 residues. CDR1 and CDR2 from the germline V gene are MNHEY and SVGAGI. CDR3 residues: CASSEGVNTEAFF. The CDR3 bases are TGTGCCAGCAGTGAAGGTGTCAACACTGAAGCTTTCTTT.

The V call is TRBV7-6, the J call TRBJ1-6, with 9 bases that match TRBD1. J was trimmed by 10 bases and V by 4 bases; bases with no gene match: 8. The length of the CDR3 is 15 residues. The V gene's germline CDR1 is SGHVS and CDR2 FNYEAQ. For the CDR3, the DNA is TGTGCCAGCAGCTCCGACAGGGGGACTAGGTCACCCCTCCACTTT. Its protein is CASSSDRGTRSPLHF.

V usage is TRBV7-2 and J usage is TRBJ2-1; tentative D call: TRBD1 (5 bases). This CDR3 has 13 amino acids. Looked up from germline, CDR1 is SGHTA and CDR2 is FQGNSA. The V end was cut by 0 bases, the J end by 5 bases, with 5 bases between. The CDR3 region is CASSLAGHNEQFF. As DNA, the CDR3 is TGTGCCAGCAGCTTAGCGGGGCACAATGAGCAGTTCTTC.

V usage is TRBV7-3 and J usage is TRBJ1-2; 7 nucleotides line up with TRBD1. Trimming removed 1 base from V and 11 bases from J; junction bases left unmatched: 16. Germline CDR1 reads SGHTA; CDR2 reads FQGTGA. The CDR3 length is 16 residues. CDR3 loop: CASSLNGGGEGMSYTF. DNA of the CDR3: TGTGCCAGCAGCTTAAATGGAGGGGGCGAAGGGATGAGTTACACCTTC.

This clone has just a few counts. CDR3 loop: CASGGPYNQPQHF. The CDR3 DNA sequence: TGTGCCAGCGGGGGGCCTTACAATCAGCCCCAGCATTTT. The chain links TRBV7-2 to TRBJ1-5; maybe TRBD1 (6 bases). Trimming removed 8 bases at V and 3 bases at J, with 11 bases between. The CDR3 consists of 13 residues. The germline CDR1 and CDR2 sequences are SGHTA and FQGNSA.

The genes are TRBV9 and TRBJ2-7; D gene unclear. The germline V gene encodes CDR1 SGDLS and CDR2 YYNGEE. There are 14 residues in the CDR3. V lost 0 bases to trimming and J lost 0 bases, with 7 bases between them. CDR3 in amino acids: CASSVGPDSYEQYF. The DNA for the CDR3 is TGTGCCAGCAGCGTAGGGCCAGACTCCTACGAGCAGTACTTC.

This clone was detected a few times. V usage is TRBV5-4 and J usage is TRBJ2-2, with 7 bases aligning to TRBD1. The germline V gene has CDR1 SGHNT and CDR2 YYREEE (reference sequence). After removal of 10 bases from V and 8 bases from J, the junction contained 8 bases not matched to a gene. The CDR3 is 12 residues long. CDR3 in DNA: TGTGCCCCCTCCGGGACAGAAGGGGAGCTGTTTTTT. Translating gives CAPSGTEGELFF.

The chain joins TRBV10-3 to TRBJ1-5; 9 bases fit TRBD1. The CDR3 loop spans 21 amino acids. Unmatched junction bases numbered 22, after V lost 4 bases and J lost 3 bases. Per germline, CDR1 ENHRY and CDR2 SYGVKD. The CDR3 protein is CAISASPGTGMRATLNQPQHF. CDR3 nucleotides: TGTGCCATCAGTGCATCCCCCGGGACAGGGATGCGGGCTACCCTCAATCAGCCCCAGCATTTT.

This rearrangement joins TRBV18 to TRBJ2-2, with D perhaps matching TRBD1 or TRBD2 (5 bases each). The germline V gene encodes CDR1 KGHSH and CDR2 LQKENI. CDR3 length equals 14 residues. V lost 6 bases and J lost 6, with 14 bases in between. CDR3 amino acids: CASSDRGLAGELFF. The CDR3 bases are TGTGCCAGCTCCGACAGAGGGTTGGCCGGGGAGCTGTTTTTT.

CDR3 nucleotides: TGTGCAAACGTGGGTAGCGGGGGGGCCGGGGGCACAGATACGCAGTATTTT. Its protein product is CANVGSGGAGGTDTQYF. This chain uses TRBV2 with TRBJ2-3; 11 bases fit TRBD2. The CDR3 is 17 amino acids. Germline CDR1 is SNHLY and CDR2 is FYNNEI.

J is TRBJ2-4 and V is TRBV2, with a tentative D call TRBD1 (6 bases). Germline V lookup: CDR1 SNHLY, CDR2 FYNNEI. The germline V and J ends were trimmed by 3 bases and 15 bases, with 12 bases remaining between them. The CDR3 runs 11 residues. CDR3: CASSDRDIAYF. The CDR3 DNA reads TGTGCCAGCAGTGACAGGGACATCGCGTACTTC.

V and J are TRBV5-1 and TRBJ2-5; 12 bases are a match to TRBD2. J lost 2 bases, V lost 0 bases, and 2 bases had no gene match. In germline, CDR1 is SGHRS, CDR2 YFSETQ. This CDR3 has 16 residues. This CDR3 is CASSLVLAGGQETQYF. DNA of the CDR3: TGCGCCAGCAGCTTGGTACTAGCGGGGGGTCAAGAGACCCAGTACTTC.

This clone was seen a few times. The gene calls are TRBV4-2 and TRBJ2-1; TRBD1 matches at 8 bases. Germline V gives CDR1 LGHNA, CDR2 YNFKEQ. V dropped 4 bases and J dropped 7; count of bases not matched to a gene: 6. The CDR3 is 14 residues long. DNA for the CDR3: TGTGCCAGCAGCCCGGACAGGGCCAGAAATGAGCAGTTCTTC. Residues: CASSPDRARNEQFF.

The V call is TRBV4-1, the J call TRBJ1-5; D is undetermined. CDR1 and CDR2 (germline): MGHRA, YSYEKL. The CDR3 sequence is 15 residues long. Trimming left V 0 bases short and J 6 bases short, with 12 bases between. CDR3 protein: CASSQEENGFQPQHF. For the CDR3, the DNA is TGCGCCAGCAGCCAAGAAGAGAACGGATTTCAGCCCCAGCATTTT.

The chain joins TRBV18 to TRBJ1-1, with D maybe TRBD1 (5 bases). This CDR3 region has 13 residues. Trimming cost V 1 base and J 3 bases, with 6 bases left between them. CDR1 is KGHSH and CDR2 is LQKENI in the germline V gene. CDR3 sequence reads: CASSPRGHTEAFF. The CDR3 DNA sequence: TGTGCCAGCTCACCACGGGGACACACTGAAGCTTTCTTT.

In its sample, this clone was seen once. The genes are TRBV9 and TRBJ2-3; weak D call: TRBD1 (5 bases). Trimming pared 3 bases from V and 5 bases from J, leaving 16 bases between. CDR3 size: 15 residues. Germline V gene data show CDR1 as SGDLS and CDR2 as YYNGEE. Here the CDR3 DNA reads TGTGCCAGCAGCGCCCAATGGACAACCAGAGATACGCAGTATTTT. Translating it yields CASSAQWTTRDTQYF.

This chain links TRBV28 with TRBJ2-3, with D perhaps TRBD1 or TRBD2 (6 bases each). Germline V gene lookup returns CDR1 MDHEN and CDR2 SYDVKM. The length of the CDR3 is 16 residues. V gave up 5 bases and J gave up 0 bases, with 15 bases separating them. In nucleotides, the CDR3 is TGTGCCAGCAGTCCAGCCGGGGGCGCGAGCACAGATACGCAGTATTTT. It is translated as CASSPAGGASTDTQYF.

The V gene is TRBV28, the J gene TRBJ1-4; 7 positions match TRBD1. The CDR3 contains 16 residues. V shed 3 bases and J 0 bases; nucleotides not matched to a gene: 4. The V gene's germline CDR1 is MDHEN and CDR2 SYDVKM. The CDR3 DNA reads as TGTGCCAGCAGTTTGAGGGGGACAGCAACTAATGAAAAACTGTTTTTT. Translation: CASSLRGTATNEKLFF.

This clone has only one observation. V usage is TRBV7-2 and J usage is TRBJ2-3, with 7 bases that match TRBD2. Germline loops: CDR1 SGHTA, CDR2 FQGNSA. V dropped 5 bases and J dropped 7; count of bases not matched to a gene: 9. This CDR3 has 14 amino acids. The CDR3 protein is CASSPFGGDHTQYF. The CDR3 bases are TGTGCCAGCAGCCCCTTTGGGGGGGATCATACGCAGTATTTT.

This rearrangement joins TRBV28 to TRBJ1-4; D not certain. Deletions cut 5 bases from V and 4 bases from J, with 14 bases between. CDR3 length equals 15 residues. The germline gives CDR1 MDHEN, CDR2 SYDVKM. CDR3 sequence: CASSVGGGINEKLFF. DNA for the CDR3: TGTGCCAGCAGTGTAGGAGGAGGGATTAATGAAAAACTGTTTTTT.

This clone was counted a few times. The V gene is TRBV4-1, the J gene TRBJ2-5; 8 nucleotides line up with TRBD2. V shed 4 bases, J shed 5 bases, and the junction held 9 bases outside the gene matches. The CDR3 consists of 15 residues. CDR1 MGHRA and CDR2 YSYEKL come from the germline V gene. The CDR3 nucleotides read TGCGCCAGCAGCCTAACCGGCGGGGGGCGGGAGACCCAGTACTTC. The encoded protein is CASSLTGGGRETQYF.

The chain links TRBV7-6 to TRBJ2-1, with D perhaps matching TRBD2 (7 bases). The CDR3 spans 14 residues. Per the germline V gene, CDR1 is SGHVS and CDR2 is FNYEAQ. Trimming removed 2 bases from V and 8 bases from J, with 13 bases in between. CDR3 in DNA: TGTGCCAGCAGCTTATCCGGGGGGCCTGATGAGCAGTTCTTC. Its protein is CASSLSGGPDEQFF. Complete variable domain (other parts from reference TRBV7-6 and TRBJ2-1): GAGVSQSPRYKVTKRGQDVALRCDPISGHVSLYWYRQALGQGPEFLTYFNYEAQQDKSGLPNDRFSAERPEGSISTLTIQRTEQRDSAMYRCASSLSGGPDEQFFGPGTRLTVL.

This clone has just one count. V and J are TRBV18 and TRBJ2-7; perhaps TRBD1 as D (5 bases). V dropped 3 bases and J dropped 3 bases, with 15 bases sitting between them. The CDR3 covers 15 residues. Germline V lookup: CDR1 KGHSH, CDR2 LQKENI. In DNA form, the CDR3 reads TGTGCCAGCTCACCCGACGTAGGGGTAAGCTACGAGCAGTACTTC. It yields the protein CASSPDVGVSYEQYF.

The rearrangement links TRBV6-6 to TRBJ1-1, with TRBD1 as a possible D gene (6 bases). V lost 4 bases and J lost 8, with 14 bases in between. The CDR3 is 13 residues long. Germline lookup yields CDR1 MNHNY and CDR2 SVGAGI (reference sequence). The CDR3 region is CASSSPTGSEAFF. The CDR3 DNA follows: TGTGCCAGCAGTTCCCCCACAGGGTCAGAAGCTTTCTTT.

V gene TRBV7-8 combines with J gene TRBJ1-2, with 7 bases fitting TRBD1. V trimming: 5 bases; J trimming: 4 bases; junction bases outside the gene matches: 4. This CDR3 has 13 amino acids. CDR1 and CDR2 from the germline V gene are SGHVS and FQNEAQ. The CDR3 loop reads CASSASGGYGYTF. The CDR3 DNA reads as TGTGCCAGCAGCGCGTCAGGGGGCTATGGCTACACCTTC.

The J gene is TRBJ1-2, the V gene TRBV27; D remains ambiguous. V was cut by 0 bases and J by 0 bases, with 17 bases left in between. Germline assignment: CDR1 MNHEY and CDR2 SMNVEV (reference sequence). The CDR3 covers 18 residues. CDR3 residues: CASSLSFPNSGSNYGYTF. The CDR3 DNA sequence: TGTGCCAGCAGTTTATCTTTTCCGAACAGTGGATCTAACTATGGCTACACCTTC.

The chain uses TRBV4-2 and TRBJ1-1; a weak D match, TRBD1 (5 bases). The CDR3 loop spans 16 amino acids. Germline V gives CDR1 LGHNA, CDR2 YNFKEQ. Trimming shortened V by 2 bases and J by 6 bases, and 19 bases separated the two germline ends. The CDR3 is CASSQSNVAGGAEAFF. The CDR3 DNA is TGTGCCAGCAGCCAATCCAATGTAGCTGGGGGTGCTGAAGCTTTCTTT.